The clone carrying this T cell receptor (beta chain) was observed a handful of times. These data belong to a study of T-cell memory formation after mild COVID-19. The V and J ends lost 4 bases and 4 bases, in that order; junction bases with no gene match: 6. This CDR3 comprises 15 residues. Germline assignment: CDR1 SGHKS and CDR2 YYEKEE (reference sequence). TCRdb redid the calling of the 5' RACE reads with MiXCR, one entry per CDR3 protein. This sample has tens of thousands of distinct CDR3 sequences, with approximately 6.5% found just once. This TCR came from an adult who had mild COVID-19 (a few samples of this study predate the infection). Cell type and time point are not known. The chain links TRBV5-5 to TRBJ2-2, with 8 bases matching TRBD2. Sequencing was performed on PBMCs or a T cell subset sorted from them (not recorded which). CDR3 DNA: TGTGCCAGCAGCGGGACTAGTTCCCTCACCGGGGAGCTGTTTTTT. It yields the protein CASSGTSSLTGELFF.